This T cell receptor beta chain was identified during a study of blood T cells in healthy people across ages (dated by TCRdb to 2014 to 2015). The study in broad terms: In model experiments, roughly one uniquely barcoded TCR beta cDNA molecule per two T cells was captured by template switching. Two additional independent replicas of 1 million unique cDNA reads from the same blood draw were analyzed for two donors (one aged 18 to 30 and one aged 80 or older). Donors of different ages were randomly distributed across sequencing lanes to avoid experimental bias. The study measured age-related changes in TCR beta repertoire diversity using deep sequencing normalized with unique cDNA molecular identifiers. Four age groups were formed from the donors: young (average approximately 15 years), middle-aged (approximately 40), aged (more than 55) and long-lived (about 75). The full study reports these points: Donor CMV infection status was unknown, potentially confounding age-related changes in expanded clonotypes. Bulk unsorted PBMC profiling prevented conclusive comparison of naive and antigen-experienced compartments. There was a strong correlation between observed TCR beta diversity and the percentage of naive T cells measured by flow cytometry. Compared with the aged group, more naive CD4+ T cells, fewer expanded clones and increased TCR diversity were shown by the long-lived group, suggesting age selection. Estimates of total diversity based on one million sequenced T cells were regarded as lower bounds and as underestimates. As age increased, observed TCR beta diversity per million T cells dropped in a roughly linear way, and a significant reduction was already evident by age 40.

The CDR3 numbers 16 residues from cysteine through phenylalanine. Of the read, only the CDR3 DNA is kept; its 48 bases are in frame from base 1. According to the germline V gene, CDR1 reads SGHTA and CDR2 reads FQGNSA. Trimming leaves V shorter by 4 bases and J shorter by 5 bases, with the junction holding 7 bases beyond the gene matches. The library was obtained by 5' RACE. For sequencing, an Illumina HiSeq 2500 was employed. A second PCR of about 6 to 11 cycles was run with a J-beta primer mix and a sample-barcoded 5' primer. Each TCR beta cDNA molecule received a unique molecular identifier from a template-switch 5' adaptor carrying 12 random nucleotides. At least 2.5 million CDR3-containing paired-end reads were obtained from each sample. First-strand cDNA synthesis was performed from all RNA using the Mint cDNA synthesis kit, with priming by a TRBC-specific oligonucleotide. Following uracil-DNA glycosylase treatment, a first 18-cycle PCR with universal primers M1SS and BC2_uni_R was performed on all cDNA. The authors processed their data as follows. Each sample was normalized by randomly selecting 1 million high-quality reads, each carrying a distinct molecular identifier. Instead of being binned into consensus sequences, reads with shared molecular identifiers were discarded. MiTCR, with a Q25 quality threshold and the strictest error-elimination algorithm, was used for CDR3 identification, clonotype clustering and error correction. A nonparametric unseen species model using Euler transformation provided a lower-bound estimate of total TCR beta diversity. The public reads were reprocessed in TCRdb via fastp at Q25 and MiXCR, keeping in-frame beta chains. Identical CDR3 protein sequences are pooled into one entry, listed with their most common genes and DNA. The V and J calls, along with clone size, are taken from TCRdb and not from the paper's own processing. This sample has hundreds of thousands of distinct CDR3 sequences in its table, and roughly 43% of those were observed once. 20% to 25% of the sample is held by the ten biggest clonotypes.

This clonotype came up a few times. The clone's antigen remains unknown. Base qualities are missing; no much larger clone stands one base away. Donors were under 40 systemically healthy Caucasian individuals from Russia aged roughly 6 to 90 years. Around 9.9 milliliters of peripheral blood were collected from each donor into EDTA-treated Vacutainer tubes. Ficoll-Paque density-gradient centrifugation was used to isolate PBMCs, with at least 6 million obtained per sample. Total RNA was extracted from PBMCs with Trizol reagent, with at least 5 micrograms obtained per sample. For every donor, flow cytometry on a PBMC aliquot measured the percentage of naive CD45RAhigh/CD27high T cells.

Sequences were obtained from blood. The clonotype originates from a man older than 75 in good health. Rearrangement joined TRBV7-2 to TRBJ2-1, and 11 junctional nucleotides match TRBD2. The CDR3: CASSSIGLAGNNEQFF. The bases read TGTGCCAGCAGCTCGATTGGACTAGCGGGCAACAATGAGCAGTTCTTC. Beyond the CDR3, the reference TRBV7-2 and TRBJ2-1 genes provide the residues; the full variable domain reads: GAGVSQSPSNKVTEKGKDVELRCDPISGHTALYWYRQSLGQGLEFLIYFQGNSAPDKSGLPSDRFSAERTGGSVSTLTIQRTQQEDSAVYLCASSSIGLAGNNEQFFGPGTRLTVL.